These T cell receptor beta chains were read from a single sample in a study of blood T cell repertoires in COVID-19. TCRdb's table, derived via immunoSEQ multiplex PCR, lists solely in-frame clones and lacks some. The data contain about 280,000 clones, roughly 88% of them singletons. The sample consisted of peripheral blood. The receptors were sampled from a man aged 18 to 29 with active or convalescent COVID-19. Each CDR3 is given with its conserved first and last residue. The order of the fields is D gene, V gene, clone size, CDR3 length, J gene, CDR3 DNA, CDR3 protein. A D gene is named only where the DNA matches it firmly. Size tells how often a clone was seen (once, few, many) or the class of an expanded clone, and some rows leave it out.

D gene: .; V gene: TRBV5-8; clone size: .; CDR3 length: 15; J gene: TRBJ1-1; CDR3 DNA: TGTGCCAGCAGTACATGGACATCGGGTTTCACTGAAGCTTTCTTT; CDR3 protein: CASSTWTSGFTEAFF
D gene: TRBD1; V gene: TRBV10-2; clone size: many; CDR3 length: 14; J gene: TRBJ2-7; CDR3 DNA: TGCGCCAGCAGTGAGAACGCCGTGGGGACAGAGCCGTACTTC; CDR3 protein: CASSENAVGTEPYF
D gene: .; V gene: TRBV2; clone size: .; CDR3 length: 15; J gene: TRBJ2-6; CDR3 DNA: TGTGCCAGCAGTAGAGGGGGTTCTGGGGCCAACGTCCTGACTTTC; CDR3 protein: CASSRGGSGANVLTF
D gene: .; V gene: TRBV19; clone size: .; CDR3 length: 19; J gene: TRBJ2-2; CDR3 DNA: TGTGCCAGTAGTATCCCGCCTCCTACTAACCCCGCCGGCACCGGGGAGCTGTTTTTT; CDR3 protein: CASSIPPPTNPAGTGELFF
D gene: .; V gene: TRBV6-5; clone size: .; CDR3 length: 15; J gene: TRBJ1-6; CDR3 DNA: TGTGCCAGCATGGTAGACTTCTCCTATAATTCACCCCTCCACTTT; CDR3 protein: CASMVDFSYNSPLHF
D gene: TRBD1; V gene: TRBV18; clone size: .; CDR3 length: 16; J gene: TRBJ2-7; CDR3 DNA: TGTGCCAGCTCACCCGGATCTGGGACAGGGGGCTTGAAGCAGTACTTC; CDR3 protein: CASSPGSGTGGLKQYF
D gene: .; V gene: TRBV12-5; clone size: .; CDR3 length: 12; J gene: TRBJ2-5; CDR3 DNA: TGTGCTAGTGGGGGGGGTGGAGAGACCCAGTACTTC; CDR3 protein: CASGGGGETQYF
D gene: .; V gene: TRBV27; clone size: .; CDR3 length: 16; J gene: TRBJ1-2; CDR3 DNA: TGTGCCAGCAGTCCCCGCGGGGGGGCGACCTTTTGGGGCTACACCTTC; CDR3 protein: CASSPRGGATFWGYTF
D gene: TRBD1; V gene: TRBV7-3; clone size: .; CDR3 length: 14; J gene: TRBJ1-6; CDR3 DNA: TGTGCCAGCAGGTCCGGACAGGCTAATTCACCCCTCCACTTT; CDR3 protein: CASRSGQANSPLHF
D gene: TRBD2; V gene: TRBV19; clone size: .; CDR3 length: 15; J gene: TRBJ2-3; CDR3 DNA: TGTGCCAGTACAGGACTAGCGGTCGGCACAGATACGCAGTATTTT; CDR3 protein: CASTGLAVGTDTQYF
D gene: TRBD1; V gene: TRBV6-5; clone size: .; CDR3 length: 15; J gene: TRBJ2-1; CDR3 DNA: TGTGCCAGCAGTTACAGACAGGGGGTTTACAATGAGCAGTTCTTC; CDR3 protein: CASSYRQGVYNEQFF
D gene: TRBD1; V gene: TRBV7-6; clone size: once; CDR3 length: 15; J gene: TRBJ2-2; CDR3 DNA: TGTGCCAGCAGCCCTGGGACAGCGAACACCGGGGAGCTGTTTTTT; CDR3 protein: CASSPGTANTGELFF
D gene: TRBD1; V gene: TRBV3-1/TRBV3-2; clone size: .; CDR3 length: 15; J gene: TRBJ2-7; CDR3 DNA: TGTGCCAGCAGCCGAATCGGTTCCGGGACAGGGGGCCAGTACTTC; CDR3 protein: CASSRIGSGTGGQYF
D gene: .; V gene: TRBV5-6; clone size: .; CDR3 length: 14; J gene: TRBJ1-5; CDR3 DNA: TGTGCCAGCAGCTCGGTTGAAGGGAGACAGCCCCAGCATTTT; CDR3 protein: CASSSVEGRQPQHF